Each of the 15 T cell receptor beta chains below was sequenced from the same sample in a study of T-cell reconstitution after alpha-beta-depleted transplantation in children. The TCRbeta library was prepared with unique molecular identifiers. TCRdb redid the calling of the PCR reads with MiXCR, one entry per CDR3 protein. The table has about half a million distinct CDR3 sequences, roughly an eighth seen once; the top ten hold less than 6.5%. The material was PBMCs from the stem cell graft donor, obtained from the stem cell graft. These receptors were obtained from a human donor who donated a stem cell graft to a child with combined immunodeficiency.

Notes on this clonotype: A much larger clonotype is one base distant, so this may be a read error. The CDR3 carries no conserved terminal phenylalanine or tryptophan, so it likely arises from a read error. The chain links TRBV5-1 to TRBJ1-1, with unresolved D. In germline, CDR1 is SGHRS, CDR2 YFSETQ. V was cut by 0 bases and J by 11 bases, with 14 bases left in between. This CDR3 region has 13 residues. The chain's CDR3 is CASSLDSERAAFY. The CDR3, as DNA: TGCGCCAGCAGCTTGGACAGCGAGCGGGCGGCTTTCTAT.

The rearrangement uses TRBV7-2 and TRBJ1-4; perhaps TRBD1 as D (6 bases). The V and J ends lost 8 bases and 10 bases respectively, with 17 bases between them. Germline V gene sequence: CDR1 SGHTA, CDR2 FQGNSA. There are 13 residues in the CDR3. In nucleotides, the CDR3 is TGTGCCAGCCGCGGAGGGGGGGCGGTAAAACTGTTTTTT. It codes for CASRGGGAVKLFF.

The V and J genes are TRBV7-6 and TRBJ2-2, with a tentative D call TRBD2 (5 bases). V was clipped by 1 base and J by 1 base, with 10 bases between them. This CDR3 contains 16 residues. The V gene's germline CDR1 is SGHVS and CDR2 FNYEAQ. The CDR3 reads CASSLVRTENTGELFF. Here the CDR3 DNA reads TGTGCCAGCAGCTTAGTTCGGACTGAGAACACCGGGGAGCTGTTTTTT.

This clonotype occurred many times. The genes are TRBV20-1 and TRBJ2-7; TRBD1 matches at 8 bases. This CDR3 has 14 amino acids. V was pared by 6 bases and J by 7 bases, with 14 bases of the junction left unmatched. Germline V gene data show CDR1 as DFQATT and CDR2 as SNEGSKA (reference sequence). CDR3 region: CSATNQGASGEQYF. CDR3 nucleotides: TGCAGTGCCACCAACCAGGGGGCGAGTGGGGAGCAGTACTTC.

CDR3 sequence reads: CASSQLEGGYTF. In DNA form, the CDR3 reads TGTGCCAGCAGCCAATTAGAAGGAGGCTACACCTTC. The chain couples TRBV14 to TRBJ1-2; D gene unclear. CDR1 and CDR2 from the germline V gene are SGHDN and FVKESK. Trimming removed 2 bases at V and 8 bases at J, with 9 bases between. The CDR3 has 12 amino acids.

This clonotype occurred a few times. The V and J genes are TRBV27 and TRBJ2-7; 9 bases map to TRBD1. The V gene's germline CDR1 is MNHEY and CDR2 SMNVEV (reference sequence). The CDR3 is 15 residues long. After removal of 6 bases from V and 0 bases from J, the junction contained 6 bases not matched to a gene. The CDR3 coding sequence is TGTGCCAGCAGCCGGGGACAGGGATTCTCCTACGAGCAGTACTTC. It specifies CASSRGQGFSYEQYF.

This clonotype was counted many times. The chain joins TRBV12-3 or TRBV12-4 to TRBJ1-1; 11 bases map to TRBD1. Trimming took 6 bases from V and 4 from J; bases not matched to a gene: 10. The CDR3 spans 16 residues. CDR3 amino acids: CASRRGQGGYGTEAFF. CDR3 DNA sequence: TGTGCCAGCAGGAGGGGACAGGGGGGATATGGCACTGAAGCTTTCTTT.

V usage is TRBV27 and J usage is TRBJ2-1; D remains unclear. This CDR3 spans 15 amino acids. Per germline, CDR1 MNHEY and CDR2 SMNVEV (reference sequence). V lost 4 bases to trimming and J lost 0 bases, with 10 bases between them. For the CDR3, the DNA is TGTGCCAGCAGTTCCCACCGGAGCTCCTACAATGAGCAGTTCTTC. Protein: CASSSHRSSYNEQFF.

This clonotype was counted many times. The chain combines TRBV29-1 with TRBJ2-2; maybe TRBD2 (6 bases). The CDR3 totals 12 residues. Trimming cost V 8 bases and J 4 bases, with 11 bases left between them. Germline lookup yields CDR1 SQVTM and CDR2 ANQGSEA. CDR3 protein: CSSAGSTGELFF. CDR3 DNA sequence: TGCAGCTCCGCCGGGAGCACCGGGGAGCTGTTTTTT.

This chain connects TRBV3-1 to TRBJ2-7; D tentatively fits TRBD1 or TRBD2 (5 bases each). Germline CDR1 LGHDT, CDR2 YNNKEL (reference sequence). The CDR3 has 14 residues. V lost 1 base to trimming and J lost 2 bases, with 9 bases between them. For the CDR3, the DNA is TGTGCCAGCAGCCAAGCTCCGGGACCCTACGAGCAGTACTTC. Protein sequence: CASSQAPGPYEQYF.

This clonotype was seen a handful of times. This chain links TRBV6-5 with TRBJ2-1; tentatively, D is TRBD1 (6 bases). Trimming left V 4 bases short and J 8 bases short, with 12 bases between. The CDR3 is 13 residues long. CDR1 and CDR2 from the germline V gene are MNHEY and SVGAGI. The CDR3 DNA follows: TGTGCCAGCAGTTTATCAGGGGCCGATGAGCAGTTCTTC. Translated: CASSLSGADEQFF.

This clonotype was seen a few times. The rearrangement joins TRBV12-3 or TRBV12-4 to TRBJ2-2; D may be TRBD1 (6 bases). V was trimmed by 5 bases and J by 0 bases, leaving 13 bases between them. CDR3 length equals 16 residues. In DNA, the CDR3 is TGTGCCAGCAGTCAAATGACAGGTCCGAACACCGGGGAGCTGTTTTTT. Amino acid sequence: CASSQMTGPNTGELFF.

This clonotype was seen a handful of times. The chain is built from TRBV20-1 and TRBJ2-1, with 7 nucleotides matching TRBD2. Unmatched junction bases numbered 13, after V lost 6 bases and J lost 5 bases. Germline CDR1 is DFQATT and CDR2 is SNEGSKA (reference sequence). The CDR3 totals 15 residues. Here the CDR3 DNA reads TGCAGTGCCTGGTTGGGCGGGAGTGTAGACAATGAGCAGTTCTTC. Amino acid sequence: CSAWLGGSVDNEQFF.

The J gene is TRBJ2-7, the V gene TRBV15; the match to TRBD1 covers 8 bases. Trimming cost V 0 bases and J 3 bases; bases outside gene matches: 4. Germline CDR1 is LNHNV and CDR2 is YYDKDF (reference sequence). The CDR3 loop spans 15 amino acids. The DNA of the CDR3 is TGTGCCACCAGCAGAGAGCAGGACAGGGACTACGAGCAGTACTTC. Its translation: CATSREQDRDYEQYF.

This chain joins TRBV29-1 and TRBJ2-3, with 10 bases that match TRBD2. The J segment lost 6 bases and the V segment lost 3 bases, leaving 9 bases of the junction unmatched. CDR3 length equals 15 residues. Germline CDR1 is SQVTM and CDR2 is ANQGSEA. The CDR3 nucleotides are TGCAGCGTTGATGGGCTAGCGGGAGCCGGTGATACGCAGTATTTT. It specifies CSVDGLAGAGDTQYF.